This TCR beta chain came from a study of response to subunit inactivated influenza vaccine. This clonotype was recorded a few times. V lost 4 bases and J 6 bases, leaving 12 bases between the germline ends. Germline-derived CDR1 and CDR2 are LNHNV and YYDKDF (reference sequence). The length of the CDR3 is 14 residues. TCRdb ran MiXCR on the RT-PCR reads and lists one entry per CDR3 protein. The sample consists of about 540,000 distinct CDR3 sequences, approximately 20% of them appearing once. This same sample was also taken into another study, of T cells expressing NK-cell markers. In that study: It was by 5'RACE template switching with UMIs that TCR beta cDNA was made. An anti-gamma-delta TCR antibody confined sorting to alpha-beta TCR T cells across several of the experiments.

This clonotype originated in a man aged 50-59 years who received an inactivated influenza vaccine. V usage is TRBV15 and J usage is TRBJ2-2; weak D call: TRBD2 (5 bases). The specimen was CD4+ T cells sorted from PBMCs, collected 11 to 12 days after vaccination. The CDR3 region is CATSIRDGSGELFF. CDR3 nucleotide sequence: TGTGCCACCAGCATCCGGGATGGTTCCGGGGAGCTGTTTTTT. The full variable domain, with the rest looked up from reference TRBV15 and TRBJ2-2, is DAMVIQNPRYQVTQFGKPVTLSCSQTLNHNVMYWYQQKSSQAPKLLFHYYDKDFNNEADTPDNFQSRRPNTSFCFLDIRSPGLGDTAMYLCATSIRDGSGELFFGEGSRLTVL.